This entry is about one T cell receptor (beta chain). Its antigen is unknown. This specimen comes from a study of CD8+ T cells in alopecia areata. Treatment here: oral pan-JAK inhibitor, 5-10 mg twice daily. Study-level findings and limits: Significant decreases in scalp clonality and expanded CD8+ clones followed tofacitinib treatment.

The V end was cut by 7 bases, the J end by 6 bases, with 12 bases between. The CDR3 extends over 13 amino acids. CDR1 SNHLY and CDR2 FYNNEI come from the germline V gene. Following extraction, RNA underwent reverse transcription to cDNA, which served as the sequencing template. Repertoires were generated with immunoSEQ multiplex PCR, while TCRdb's copy carries only in-frame clones and drops some. The table lists about 190,000 clones, more than 55% of them singletons, with approximately 1.4% in the top ten. This sequence was found in a human donor with alopecia areata. V and J are TRBV2 and TRBJ2-2, with D perhaps being TRBD1 or TRBD2 (6 bases each). The specimen was CD4+ T cells sorted from blood, collected around week 49, from a patient treated with tofacitinib. In nucleotides, the CDR3 is TGTGCCAGCATGGGGGGCACGGCCGGGGAGCTGTTTTTT. This translates into CASMGGTAGELFF.